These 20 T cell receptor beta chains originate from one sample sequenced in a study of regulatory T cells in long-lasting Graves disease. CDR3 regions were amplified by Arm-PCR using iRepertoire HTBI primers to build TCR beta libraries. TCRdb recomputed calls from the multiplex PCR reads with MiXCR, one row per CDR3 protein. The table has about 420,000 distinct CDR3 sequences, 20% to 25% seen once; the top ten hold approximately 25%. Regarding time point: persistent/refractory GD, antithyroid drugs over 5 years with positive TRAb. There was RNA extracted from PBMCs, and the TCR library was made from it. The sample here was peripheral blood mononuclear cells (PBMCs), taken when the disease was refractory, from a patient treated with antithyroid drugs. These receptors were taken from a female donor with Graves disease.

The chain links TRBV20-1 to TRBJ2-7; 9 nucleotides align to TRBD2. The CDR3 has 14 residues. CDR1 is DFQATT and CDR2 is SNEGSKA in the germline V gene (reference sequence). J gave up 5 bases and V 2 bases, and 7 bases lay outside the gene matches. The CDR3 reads CSARRLAGSNEQYF. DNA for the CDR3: TGCAGTGCTAGAAGGCTAGCGGGGAGCAACGAGCAGTACTTC.

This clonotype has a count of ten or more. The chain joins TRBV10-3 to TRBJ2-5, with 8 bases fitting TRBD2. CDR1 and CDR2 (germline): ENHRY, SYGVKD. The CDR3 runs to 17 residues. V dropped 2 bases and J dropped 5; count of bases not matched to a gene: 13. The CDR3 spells CAISENPAGLAGETQYF. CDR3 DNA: TGTGCCATCAGTGAGAACCCCGCGGGGCTAGCGGGCGAGACCCAGTACTTC.

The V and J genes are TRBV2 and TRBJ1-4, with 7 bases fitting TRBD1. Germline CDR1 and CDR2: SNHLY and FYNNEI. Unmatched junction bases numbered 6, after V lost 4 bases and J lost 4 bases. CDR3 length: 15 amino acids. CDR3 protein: CASSVSGTDNEKLFF. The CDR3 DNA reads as TGTGCCAGCAGTGTCTCCGGGACAGATAATGAAAAACTGTTTTTT.

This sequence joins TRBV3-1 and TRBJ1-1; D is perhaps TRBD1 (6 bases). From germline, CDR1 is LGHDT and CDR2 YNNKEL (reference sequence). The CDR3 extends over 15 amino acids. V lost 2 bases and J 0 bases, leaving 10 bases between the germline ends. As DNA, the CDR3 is TGTGCCAGCAGCCAAAAGCAGGGGATGAACACTGAAGCTTTCTTT. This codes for CASSQKQGMNTEAFF.

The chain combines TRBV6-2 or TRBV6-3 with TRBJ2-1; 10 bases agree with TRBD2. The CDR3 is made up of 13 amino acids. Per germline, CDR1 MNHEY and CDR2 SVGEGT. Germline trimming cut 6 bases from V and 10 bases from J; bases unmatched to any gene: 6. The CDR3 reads CASRLAGAREQFF. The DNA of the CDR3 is TGTGCCAGCAGGCTAGCGGGAGCAAGGGAGCAGTTCTTC.

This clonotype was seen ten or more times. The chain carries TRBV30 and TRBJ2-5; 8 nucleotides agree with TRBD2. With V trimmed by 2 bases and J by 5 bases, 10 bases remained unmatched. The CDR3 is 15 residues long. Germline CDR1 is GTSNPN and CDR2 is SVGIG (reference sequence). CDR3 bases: TGTGCCTGGAGTTCCGGGAGGGGTTGGAAGGAGACCCAGTACTTC. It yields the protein CAWSSGRGWKETQYF.

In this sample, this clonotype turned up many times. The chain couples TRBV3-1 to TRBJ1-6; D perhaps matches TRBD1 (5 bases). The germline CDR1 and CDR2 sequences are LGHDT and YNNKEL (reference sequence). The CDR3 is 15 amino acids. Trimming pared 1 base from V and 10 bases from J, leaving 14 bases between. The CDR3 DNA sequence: TGTGCCAGCAGCCAAGGCCAGGGTGCGAGCTCACCCCTCCACTTT. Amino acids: CASSQGQGASSPLHF.

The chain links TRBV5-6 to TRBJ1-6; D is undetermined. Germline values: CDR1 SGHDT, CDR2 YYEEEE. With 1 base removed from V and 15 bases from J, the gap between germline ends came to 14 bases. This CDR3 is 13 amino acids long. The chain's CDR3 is CASSLIPTGDLHF. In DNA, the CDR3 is TGTGCCAGCAGCTTGATTCCGACGGGAGACCTCCACTTT.

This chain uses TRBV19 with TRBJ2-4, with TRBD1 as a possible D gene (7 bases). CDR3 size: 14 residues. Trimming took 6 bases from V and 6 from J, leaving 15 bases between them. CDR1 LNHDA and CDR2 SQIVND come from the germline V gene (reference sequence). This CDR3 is CASRDRQGGNIQYF. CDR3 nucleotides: TGTGCCAGTAGGGACCGACAGGGAGGAAACATTCAGTACTTC. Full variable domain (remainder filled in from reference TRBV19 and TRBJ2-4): DGGITQSPKYLFRKEGQNVTLSCEQNLNHDAMYWYRQDPGQGLRLIYYSQIVNDFQKGDIAEGYSVSREKKESFPLTVTSAQKNPTAFYLCASRDRQGGNIQYFGAGTRLSVL.

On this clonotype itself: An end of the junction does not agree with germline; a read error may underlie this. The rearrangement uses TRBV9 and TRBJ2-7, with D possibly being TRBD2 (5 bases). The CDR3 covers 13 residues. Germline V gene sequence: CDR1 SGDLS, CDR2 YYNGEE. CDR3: CASSGTHSNEQYF. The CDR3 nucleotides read TGTGCCAGCAGCGGGACTCACTCCAACGAGCAGTACTTC.

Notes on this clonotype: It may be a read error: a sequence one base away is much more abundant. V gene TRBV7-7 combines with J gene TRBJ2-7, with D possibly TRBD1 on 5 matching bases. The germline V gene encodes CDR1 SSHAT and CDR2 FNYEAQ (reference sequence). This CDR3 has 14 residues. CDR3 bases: TGTGCTAGCAGCTTACGACAGAGAGCCTACGAGCAGTACTTC. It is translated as CASSLRQRAYEQYF.

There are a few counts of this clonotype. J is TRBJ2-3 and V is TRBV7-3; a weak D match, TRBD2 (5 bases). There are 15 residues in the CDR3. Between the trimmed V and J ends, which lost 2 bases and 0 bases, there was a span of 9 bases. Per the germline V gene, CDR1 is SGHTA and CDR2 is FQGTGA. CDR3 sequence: CASSLGPGSTDTQYF. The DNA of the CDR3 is TGTGCCAGCAGCTTAGGACCGGGAAGCACAGATACGCAGTATTTT. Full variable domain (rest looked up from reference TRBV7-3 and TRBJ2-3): GAGVSQTPSNKVTEKGKYVELRCDPISGHTALYWYRQSLGQGPEFLIYFQGTGAADDSGLPNDRFFAVRPEGSVSTLKIQRTERGDSAVYLCASSLGPGSTDTQYFGPGTRLTVL.

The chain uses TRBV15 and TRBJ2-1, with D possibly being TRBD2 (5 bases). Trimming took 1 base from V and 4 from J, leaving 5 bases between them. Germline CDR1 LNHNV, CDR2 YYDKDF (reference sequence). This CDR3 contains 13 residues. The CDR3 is CATSRGGYNEQFF. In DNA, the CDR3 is TGTGCCACCAGCAGAGGAGGGTACAATGAGCAGTTCTTC.

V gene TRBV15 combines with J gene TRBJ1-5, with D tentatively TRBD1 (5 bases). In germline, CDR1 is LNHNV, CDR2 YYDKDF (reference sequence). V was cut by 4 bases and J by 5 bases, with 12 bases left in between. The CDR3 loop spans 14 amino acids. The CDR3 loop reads CATSKRGIDQPQHF. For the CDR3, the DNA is TGTGCCACCAGCAAAAGGGGTATAGATCAGCCCCAGCATTTT. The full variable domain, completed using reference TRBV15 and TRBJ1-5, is DAMVIQNPRYQVTQFGKPVTLSCSQTLNHNVMYWYQQKSSQAPKLLFHYYDKDFNNEADTPDNFQSRRPNTSFCFLDIRSPGLGDTAMYLCATSKRGIDQPQHFGDGTRLSIL.

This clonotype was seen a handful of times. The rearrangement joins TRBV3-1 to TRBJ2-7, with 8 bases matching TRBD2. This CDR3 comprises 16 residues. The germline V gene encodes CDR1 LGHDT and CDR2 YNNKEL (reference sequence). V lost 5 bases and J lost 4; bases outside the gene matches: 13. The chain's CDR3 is CASSVDPAGVKYEQYF. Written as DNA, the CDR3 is TGTGCCAGCAGCGTAGATCCAGCGGGAGTTAAATACGAGCAGTACTTC.

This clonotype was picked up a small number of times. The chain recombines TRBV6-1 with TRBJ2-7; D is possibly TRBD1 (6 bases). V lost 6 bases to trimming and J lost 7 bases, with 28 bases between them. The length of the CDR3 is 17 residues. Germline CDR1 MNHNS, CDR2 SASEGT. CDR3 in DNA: TGTGCCAGCAGGGGCCTTCAAACCGAGGACAGAAGGGTGGAGCAGTACTTC. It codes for CASRGLQTEDRRVEQYF.

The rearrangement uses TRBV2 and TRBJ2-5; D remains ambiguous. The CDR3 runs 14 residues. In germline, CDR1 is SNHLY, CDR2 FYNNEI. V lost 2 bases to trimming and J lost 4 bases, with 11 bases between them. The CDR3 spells CASSEHSSVETQYF. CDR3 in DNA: TGTGCCAGCAGTGAACATTCTAGTGTAGAGACCCAGTACTTC.

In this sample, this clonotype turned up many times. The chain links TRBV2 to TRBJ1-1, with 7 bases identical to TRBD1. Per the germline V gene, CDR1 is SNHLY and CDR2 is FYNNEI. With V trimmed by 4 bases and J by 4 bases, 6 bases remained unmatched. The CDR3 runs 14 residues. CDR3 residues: CASSVSQGVTEAFF. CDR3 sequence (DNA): TGTGCCAGCAGTGTGTCTCAGGGGGTCACTGAAGCTTTCTTT.

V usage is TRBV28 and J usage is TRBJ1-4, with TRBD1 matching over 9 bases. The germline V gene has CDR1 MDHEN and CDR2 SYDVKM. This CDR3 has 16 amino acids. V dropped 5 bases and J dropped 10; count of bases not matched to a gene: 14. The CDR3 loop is CASSPTRTGERGKLFF. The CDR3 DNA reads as TGTGCCAGCAGTCCCACCCGGACAGGGGAACGAGGAAAACTGTTTTTT.

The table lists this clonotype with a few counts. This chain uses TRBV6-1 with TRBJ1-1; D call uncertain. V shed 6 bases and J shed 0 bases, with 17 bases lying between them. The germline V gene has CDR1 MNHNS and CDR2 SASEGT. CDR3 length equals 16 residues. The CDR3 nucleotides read TGTGCCAGCAGCGGAAGGCTGCAGAACATGAACACTGAAGCTTTCTTT. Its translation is CASSGRLQNMNTEAFF.